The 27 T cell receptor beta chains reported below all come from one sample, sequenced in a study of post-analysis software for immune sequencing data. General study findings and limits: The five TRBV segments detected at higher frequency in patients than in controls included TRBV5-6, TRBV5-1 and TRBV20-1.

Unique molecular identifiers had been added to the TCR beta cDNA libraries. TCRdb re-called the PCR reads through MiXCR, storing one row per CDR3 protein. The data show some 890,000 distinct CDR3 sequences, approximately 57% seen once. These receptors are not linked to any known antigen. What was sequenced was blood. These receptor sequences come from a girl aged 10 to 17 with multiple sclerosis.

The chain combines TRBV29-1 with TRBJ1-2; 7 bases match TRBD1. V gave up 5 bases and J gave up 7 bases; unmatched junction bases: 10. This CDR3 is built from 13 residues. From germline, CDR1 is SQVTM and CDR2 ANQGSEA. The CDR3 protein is CSVTGTDRGGYTF. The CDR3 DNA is TGCAGCGTTACGGGGACAGATCGTGGTGGCTACACCTTC. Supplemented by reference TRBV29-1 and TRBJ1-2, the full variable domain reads SAVISQKPSRDICQRGTSLTIQCQVDSQVTMMFWYRQQPGQSLTLIATANQGSEATYESGFVIDKFPISRPNLTFSTLTVSNMSPEDSSIYLCSVTGTDRGGYTFGSGTRLTVV.

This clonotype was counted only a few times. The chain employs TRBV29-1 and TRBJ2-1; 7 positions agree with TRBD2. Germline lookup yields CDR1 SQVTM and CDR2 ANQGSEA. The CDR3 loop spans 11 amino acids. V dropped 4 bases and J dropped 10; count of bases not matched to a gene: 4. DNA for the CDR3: TGCAGCGTTGGAGCGGGGTCAGAGCAGTTCTTC. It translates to CSVGAGSEQFF.

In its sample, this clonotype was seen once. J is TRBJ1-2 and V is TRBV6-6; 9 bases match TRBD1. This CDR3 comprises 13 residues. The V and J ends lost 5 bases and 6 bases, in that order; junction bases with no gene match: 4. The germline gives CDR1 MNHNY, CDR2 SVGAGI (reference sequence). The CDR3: CASSGTGQDGYTF. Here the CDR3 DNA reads TGTGCCAGCAGTGGGACAGGGCAGGATGGCTACACCTTC.

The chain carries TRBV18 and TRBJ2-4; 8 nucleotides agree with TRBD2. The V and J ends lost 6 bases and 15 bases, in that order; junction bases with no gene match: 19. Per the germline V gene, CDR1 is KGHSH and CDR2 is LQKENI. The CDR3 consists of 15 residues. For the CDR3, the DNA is TGTGCCAGCTCCCCCAGTCGAAGCGGGGGCTACGAGCTGTACTTC. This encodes CASSPSRSGGYELYF. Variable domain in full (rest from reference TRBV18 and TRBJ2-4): NAGVMQNPRHLVRRRGQEARLRCSPMKGHSHVYWYRQLPEEGLKFMVYLQKENIIDESGMPKERFSAEFPKEGPSILRIQQVVRGDSAAYFCASSPSRSGGYELYFGAGTRLSVL.

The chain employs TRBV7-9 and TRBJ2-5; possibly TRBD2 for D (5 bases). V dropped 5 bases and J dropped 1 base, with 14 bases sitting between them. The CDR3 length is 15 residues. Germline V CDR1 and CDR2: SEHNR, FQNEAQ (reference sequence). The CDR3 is CASSKKRGFQETQYF. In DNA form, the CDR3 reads TGTGCCAGCAGCAAGAAACGGGGTTTCCAAGAGACCCAGTACTTC.

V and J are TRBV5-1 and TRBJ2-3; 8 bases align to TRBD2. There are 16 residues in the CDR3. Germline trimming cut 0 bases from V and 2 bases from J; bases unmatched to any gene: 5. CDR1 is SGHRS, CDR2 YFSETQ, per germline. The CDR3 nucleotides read TGCGCCAGCAGCTTGGGTAGCGGGGCGTACACAGATACGCAGTATTTT. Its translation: CASSLGSGAYTDTQYF.

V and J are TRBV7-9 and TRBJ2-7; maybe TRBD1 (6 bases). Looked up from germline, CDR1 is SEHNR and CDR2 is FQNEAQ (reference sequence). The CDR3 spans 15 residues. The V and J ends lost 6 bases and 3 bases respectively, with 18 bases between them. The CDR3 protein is CASSSKPGQGYEQYF. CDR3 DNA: TGTGCCAGCAGTTCCAAACCGGGACAAGGCTACGAGCAGTACTTC.

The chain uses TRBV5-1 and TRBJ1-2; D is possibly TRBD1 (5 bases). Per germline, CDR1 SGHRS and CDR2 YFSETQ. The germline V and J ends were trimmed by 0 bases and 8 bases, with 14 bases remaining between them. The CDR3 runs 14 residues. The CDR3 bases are TGCGCCAGCAGCTTGGAAGGGGTTTCGGAAGGCTACACCTTC. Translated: CASSLEGVSEGYTF. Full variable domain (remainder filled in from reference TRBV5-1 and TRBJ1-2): KAGVTQTPRYLIKTRGQQVTLSCSPISGHRSVSWYQQTPGQGLQFLFEYFSETQRNKGNFPGRFSGRQFSNSRSEMNVSTLELGDSALYLCASSLEGVSEGYTFGSGTRLTVV.

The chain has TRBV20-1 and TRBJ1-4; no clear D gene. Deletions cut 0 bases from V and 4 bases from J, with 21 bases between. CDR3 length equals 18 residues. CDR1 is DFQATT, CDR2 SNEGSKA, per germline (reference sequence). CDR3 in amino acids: CSARDISLGAHHNEKLFF. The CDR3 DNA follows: TGCAGTGCTAGAGATATAAGTTTAGGAGCGCACCATAATGAAAAACTGTTTTTT.

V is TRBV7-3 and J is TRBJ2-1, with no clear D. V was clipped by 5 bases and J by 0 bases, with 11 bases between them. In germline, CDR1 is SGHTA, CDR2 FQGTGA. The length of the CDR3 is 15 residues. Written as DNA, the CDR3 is TGTGCCAGCAGCATAGGACGGATCTCCTACAATGAGCAGTTCTTC. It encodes CASSIGRISYNEQFF.

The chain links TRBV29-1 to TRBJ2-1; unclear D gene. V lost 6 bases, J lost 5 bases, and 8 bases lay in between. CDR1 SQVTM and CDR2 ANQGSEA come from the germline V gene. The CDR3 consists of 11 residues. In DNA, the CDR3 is TGCAGCGTCGTCAGCGACAATGAGCAGTTCTTC. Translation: CSVVSDNEQFF.

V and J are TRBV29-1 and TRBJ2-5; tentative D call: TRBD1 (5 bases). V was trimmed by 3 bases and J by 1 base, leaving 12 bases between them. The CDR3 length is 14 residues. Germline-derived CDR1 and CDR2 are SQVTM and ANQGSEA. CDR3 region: CSVDIGVTQETQYF. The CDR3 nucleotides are TGCAGCGTTGATATAGGGGTGACCCAAGAGACCCAGTACTTC.

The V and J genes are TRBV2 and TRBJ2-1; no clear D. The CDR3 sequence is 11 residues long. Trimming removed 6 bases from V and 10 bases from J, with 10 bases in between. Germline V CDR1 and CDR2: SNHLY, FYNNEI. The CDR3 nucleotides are TGTGCCAGCAGGGTTTGGGCCGAGCAGTTCTTC. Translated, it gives CASRVWAEQFF.

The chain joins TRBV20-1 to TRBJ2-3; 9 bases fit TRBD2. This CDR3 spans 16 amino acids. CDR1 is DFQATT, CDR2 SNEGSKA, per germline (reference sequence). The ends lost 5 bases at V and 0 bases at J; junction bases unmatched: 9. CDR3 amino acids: CSARPASGKSTDTQYF. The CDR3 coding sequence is TGCAGTGCTCGACCGGCTAGCGGGAAAAGCACAGATACGCAGTATTTT.

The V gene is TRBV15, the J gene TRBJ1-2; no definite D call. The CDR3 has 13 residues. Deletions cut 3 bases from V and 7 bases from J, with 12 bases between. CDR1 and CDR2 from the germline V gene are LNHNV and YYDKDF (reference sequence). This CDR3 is CATSRGQGRGYTF. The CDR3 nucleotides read TGTGCCACCAGCAGGGGTCAAGGACGTGGCTACACCTTC.

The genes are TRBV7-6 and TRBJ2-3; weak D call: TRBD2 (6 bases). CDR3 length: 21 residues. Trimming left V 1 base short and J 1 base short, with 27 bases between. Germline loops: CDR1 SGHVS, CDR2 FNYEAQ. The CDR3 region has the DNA TGTGCCAGCAGCTTAGGACCTAGCGCCCCGACTTTTTTAAAGGGCACAGATACGCAGTATTTT. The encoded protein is CASSLGPSAPTFLKGTDTQYF.

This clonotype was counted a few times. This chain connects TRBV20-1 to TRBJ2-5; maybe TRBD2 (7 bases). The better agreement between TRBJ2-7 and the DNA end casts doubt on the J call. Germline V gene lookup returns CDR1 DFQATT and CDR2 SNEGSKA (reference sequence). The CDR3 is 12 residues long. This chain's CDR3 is CSAESGTYEQYF. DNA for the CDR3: TGCAGTGCTGAAAGCGGGACATACGAGCAGTACTTC.

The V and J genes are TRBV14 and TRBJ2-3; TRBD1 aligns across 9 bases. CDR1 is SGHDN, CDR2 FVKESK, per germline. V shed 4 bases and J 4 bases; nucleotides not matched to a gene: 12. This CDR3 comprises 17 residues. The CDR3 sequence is CASSLNIGDRAADTQYF. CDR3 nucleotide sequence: TGTGCCAGCAGCCTCAATATTGGGGACAGGGCGGCAGATACGCAGTATTTT.

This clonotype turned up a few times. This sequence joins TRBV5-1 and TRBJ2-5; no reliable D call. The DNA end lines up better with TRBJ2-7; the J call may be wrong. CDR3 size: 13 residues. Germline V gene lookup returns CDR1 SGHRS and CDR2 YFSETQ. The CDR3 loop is CASSLWAESEQYF. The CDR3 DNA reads TGCGCCAGCAGCTTATGGGCCGAGAGCGAGCAGTACTTC.

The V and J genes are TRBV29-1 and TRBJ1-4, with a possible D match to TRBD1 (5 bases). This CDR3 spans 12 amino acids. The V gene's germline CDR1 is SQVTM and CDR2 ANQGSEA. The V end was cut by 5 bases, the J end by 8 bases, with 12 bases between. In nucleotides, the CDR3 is TGCAGCGTTCTGGACATCGCGGAAAAACTGTTTTTT. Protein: CSVLDIAEKLFF.

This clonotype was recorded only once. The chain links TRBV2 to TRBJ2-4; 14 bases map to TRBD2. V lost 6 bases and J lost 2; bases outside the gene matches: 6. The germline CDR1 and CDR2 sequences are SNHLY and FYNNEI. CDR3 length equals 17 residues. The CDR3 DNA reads TGTGCCAGCAGGGGACTAGCGGGGGTCAGGACCAAAAACATTCAGTACTTC. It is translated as CASRGLAGVRTKNIQYF.

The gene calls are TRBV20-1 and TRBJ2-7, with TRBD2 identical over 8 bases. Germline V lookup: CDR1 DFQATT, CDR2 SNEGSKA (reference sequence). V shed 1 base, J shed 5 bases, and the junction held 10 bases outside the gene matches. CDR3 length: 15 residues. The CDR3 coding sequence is TGCAGTGCTAGAGGGCGAAGCGGGAGTGCCCACGAGCAGTACTTC. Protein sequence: CSARGRSGSAHEQYF.

The CDR3 spells CASSFGSSGRVAKNIQYF. As DNA, the CDR3 is TGCGCCAGCAGCTTTGGCTCTAGCGGGAGAGTGGCCAAAAACATTCAGTACTTC. This rearrangement joins TRBV5-1 to TRBJ2-4; 10 bases fit TRBD2. Losses at the gene ends were 2 bases for V and 1 base for J; bases not matched to a gene: 9. Looked up from germline, CDR1 is SGHRS and CDR2 is YFSETQ. The CDR3 has 18 amino acids.

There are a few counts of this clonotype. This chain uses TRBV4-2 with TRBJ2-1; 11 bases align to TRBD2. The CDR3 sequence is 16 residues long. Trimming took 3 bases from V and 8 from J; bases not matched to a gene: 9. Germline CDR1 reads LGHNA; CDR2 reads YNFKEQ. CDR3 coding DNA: TGTGCCAGCAGCCAGATAATAGCGGGAGGGTGGCATGAGCAGTTCTTC. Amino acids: CASSQIIAGGWHEQFF.

CDR3 sequence reads: CASSVGIANEQYF. CDR3 coding DNA: TGTGCCAGCAGCGTAGGGATTGCTAATGAGCAGTACTTC. The chain links TRBV9 to TRBJ2-5; D ambiguous. This CDR3 is built from 13 residues. The ends were cut back, 0 bases at V and 11 bases at J, with 14 bases in the middle. CDR1 and CDR2 from the germline V gene are SGDLS and YYNGEE.

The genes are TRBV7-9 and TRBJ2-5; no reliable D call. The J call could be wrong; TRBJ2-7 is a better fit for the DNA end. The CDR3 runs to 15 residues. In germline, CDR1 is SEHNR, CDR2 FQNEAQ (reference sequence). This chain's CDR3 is CASSLGYRISYEQYF. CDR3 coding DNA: TGTGCCAGCAGCTTAGGTTATCGGATCTCCTACGAGCAGTACTTC.

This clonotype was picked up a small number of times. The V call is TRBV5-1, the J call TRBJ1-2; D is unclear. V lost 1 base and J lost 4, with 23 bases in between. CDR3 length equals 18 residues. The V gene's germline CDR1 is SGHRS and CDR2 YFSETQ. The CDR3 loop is CASSLSPRLREEGYGYTF. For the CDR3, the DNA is TGCGCCAGCAGCTTGTCCCCCCGACTCCGGGAGGAAGGCTATGGCTACACCTTC.